One sample yielded the 28 T cell receptor beta chains listed below, sequenced in a study of human T cells and chemical hapten exposure. Time point meaning: patch test 1, 2 weeks after DPC sensitization. Treatment defined: therapeutic diphenylcyclopropenone sensitization with weekly scalp DPC. MiXCR, applied by TCRdb to the RACE reads, yields one record per CDR3 protein. The data show fewer than 95,000 distinct CDR3 sequences, over 9.5% seen once. The sequencing here drew on whole blood, taken in connection with sensitization to the hapten diphenylcyclopropenone (DPC). The receptors stem from a middle-aged man with alopecia areata. Some clones in this sample may be carry-over from other donors' samples.

This clonotype was seen only a few times. The chain has TRBV7-6 and TRBJ2-1, with 7 bases lining up with TRBD1. Trimming at V came to 5 bases and at J to 2 bases, leaving 6 bases not matched to a gene. CDR3 size: 15 residues. Per germline, CDR1 SGHVS and CDR2 FNYEAQ. The CDR3 loop reads CASSRDRLTYNEQFF. CDR3 nucleotides: TGTGCCAGCAGCCGGGACAGACTCACCTACAATGAGCAGTTCTTC.

This clonotype has a handful of counts. V is TRBV11-1 and J is TRBJ1-2; D unclear. CDR3 length: 12 residues. Trimming shortened V by 5 bases and J by 4 bases, and 8 bases separated the two germline ends. Germline-derived CDR1 and CDR2 are SGHAT and FQDESV (reference sequence). The chain's CDR3 is CASSPGAYGYTF. The CDR3, as DNA: TGTGCCAGCAGCCCCGGCGCCTATGGCTACACCTTC.

This clonotype has a count of ten or more. The J gene is TRBJ1-2, the V gene TRBV12-3 or TRBV12-4; D is unresolved. The CDR3 loop spans 14 amino acids. V dropped 4 bases and J dropped 4 bases, with 13 bases sitting between them. Here the CDR3 reads CASSSGPYSYGYTF. Written as DNA, the CDR3 is TGTGCCAGCAGTTCGGGCCCTTACAGCTATGGCTACACCTTC.

The chain carries TRBV19 and TRBJ2-5, with 9 bases aligning to TRBD2. This CDR3 contains 16 residues. Per germline, CDR1 LNHDA and CDR2 SQIVND (reference sequence). V was clipped by 7 bases and J by 4 bases; unmatched bases: 13. CDR3 amino acids: CASKVGALAGPETQYF. Here the CDR3 DNA reads TGTGCCAGTAAGGTGGGGGCTCTAGCGGGACCAGAGACCCAGTACTTC.

V gene TRBV3-1 combines with J gene TRBJ1-5; D remains unclear. The CDR3 covers 13 residues. Per germline, CDR1 LGHDT and CDR2 YNNKEL (reference sequence). V was pared by 4 bases and J by 1 base, with 5 bases between. The CDR3 coding sequence is TGTGCCAGCAGCCGGACCAGCAATCAGCCCCAGCATTTT. This translates into CASSRTSNQPQHF.

This clonotype has a handful of counts. The V call is TRBV3-2, the J call TRBJ2-3; no check of the table's D call, TRBD1, against the DNA was made. TRBV3-2 is classified as a pseudogene. This CDR3 has 18 residues. DNA of the CDR3: TGTGCCAGCAGCCATTACTTAGCGACAGTTTCCTTCGCAGATACGCAGTATTTT. Protein sequence: CASSHYLATVSFADTQYF.

This clonotype was seen only a few times. The CDR3 loop is CASSRWSGSGYNEQFF. CDR3 DNA sequence: TGTGCCAGCAGTCGCTGGAGCGGGAGTGGATACAATGAGCAGTTCTTC. The genes are TRBV12-3 or TRBV12-4 and TRBJ2-1, with TRBD2 matching over 8 bases. V shed 5 bases and J 4 bases; nucleotides not matched to a gene: 10. The CDR3 extends over 16 amino acids.

The V call is TRBV4-1, the J call TRBJ2-1, with D possibly TRBD2 on 6 matching bases. This CDR3 contains 15 residues. Germline V gene sequence: CDR1 MGHRA, CDR2 YSYEKL. With 1 base removed from V and 2 bases from J, the gap between germline ends came to 9 bases. CDR3 protein: CASSQAGEPYNEQFF. The CDR3 nucleotides are TGCGCCAGCAGCCAAGCGGGAGAACCCTACAATGAGCAGTTCTTC.

The chain is built from TRBV29-1 and TRBJ1-2; D gene uncertain. There are 12 residues in the CDR3. Trimming removed 0 bases from V and 6 bases from J, with 8 bases in between. CDR1 is SQVTM and CDR2 is ANQGSEA in the germline V gene. CDR3 residues: CSVEDLLDGYTF. For the CDR3, the DNA is TGCAGCGTTGAAGATTTATTGGATGGCTACACCTTC.

Ten or more counts support this clonotype. This sequence joins TRBV29-1 and TRBJ2-7; TRBD2 matches at 15 bases. CDR1 and CDR2 from the germline V gene are SQVTM and ANQGSEA. The CDR3 sequence is 15 residues long. The V gene end was trimmed by 6 bases and the J gene end by 2 bases; junction bases not matched to a gene: 5. The CDR3, as DNA: TGCAGCGTAGGACTAGCGGGAGGGATCGCCTACGAGCAGTACTTC. Its translation: CSVGLAGGIAYEQYF.

V gene TRBV13 combines with J gene TRBJ2-5; 8 bases align to TRBD2. The V gene's germline CDR1 is PRHDT and CDR2 FYEKMQ (reference sequence). The CDR3 has 16 residues. V gave up 6 bases and J gave up 5 bases; unmatched junction bases: 14. CDR3 sequence (DNA): TGTGCCAGCAGTGAAACGGGACTAGGTCGAGGGGAGACCCAGTACTTC. Its protein product is CASSETGLGRGETQYF.

This clonotype was recorded at least ten times. The chain is built from TRBV29-1 and TRBJ2-3; no definite D call. There are 11 residues in the CDR3. Germline V gives CDR1 SQVTM, CDR2 ANQGSEA. Trimming removed 6 bases at V and 8 bases at J, with 12 bases between. The CDR3 DNA sequence: TGCAGCGTGGCTAGGGATGGTACGCAGTATTTT. It codes for CSVARDGTQYF.

This clonotype came up a few times. The rearrangement uses TRBV6-5 and TRBJ1-6; the D gene is possibly TRBD1 (5 bases). CDR3 size: 14 residues. V lost 2 bases, J lost 9 bases, and 11 bases lay in between. Looked up from germline, CDR1 is MNHEY and CDR2 is SVGAGI. The CDR3 nucleotides read TGTGCCAGCAGTTACGGCCAGGGTAGTTCACCCCTCCACTTT. It yields the protein CASSYGQGSSPLHF.

The chain links TRBV5-1 to TRBJ2-5; the D gene could be TRBD1 or TRBD2 (5 bases each). V dropped 4 bases and J dropped 2 bases, with 18 bases sitting between them. Germline assignment: CDR1 SGHRS and CDR2 YFSETQ. There are 16 residues in the CDR3. CDR3 protein: CASSLGRGLQQETQYF. The CDR3 region has the DNA TGCGCCAGCAGCCTGGGGCGCGGACTGCAACAAGAGACCCAGTACTTC.

The V and J genes are TRBV29-1 and TRBJ2-1; 8 nucleotides align to TRBD2. Germline V lookup: CDR1 SQVTM, CDR2 ANQGSEA. V trimming: 1 base; J trimming: 3 bases; junction bases outside the gene matches: 5. The CDR3 spans 15 residues. CDR3 bases: TGCAGCGTTGAAGGGGTAGCGGGAATCTACAATGAGCAGTTCTTC. Its protein product is CSVEGVAGIYNEQFF.

V is TRBV5-8 and J is TRBJ1-6; D gene ambiguous. Deletions cut 0 bases from V and 5 bases from J, with 9 bases between. The germline V gene has CDR1 SGHTS and CDR2 YDEGEE. This CDR3 has 15 amino acids. The CDR3 DNA is TGTGCCAGCAGCTTGGAGGTGTTGGATAATTCACCCCTCCACTTT. As protein: CASSLEVLDNSPLHF.

At least ten counts were recorded for this clonotype. V gene TRBV6-1 combines with J gene TRBJ1-5; no reliable D call. The CDR3 runs 14 residues. Germline CDR1 MNHNS, CDR2 SASEGT. Trimming shortened V by 4 bases and J by 0 bases, and 7 bases separated the two germline ends. In DNA, the CDR3 is TGTGCCAGCAGTGTCCTACATAGCAATCAGCCCCAGCATTTT. Amino acids: CASSVLHSNQPQHF.

This clonotype occurred many times. This chain connects TRBV18 to TRBJ2-7; D is perhaps TRBD2 (6 bases). The V end was cut by 3 bases, the J end by 1 base, with 13 bases between. Germline CDR1 reads KGHSH; CDR2 reads LQKENI. The CDR3 has 15 amino acids. CDR3 amino acids: CASSPQSTSSYEQYF. The DNA for the CDR3 is TGTGCCAGCTCACCGCAATCGACTAGTTCCTACGAGCAGTACTTC.

This clonotype was detected a few times. This rearrangement joins TRBV7-8 to TRBJ2-3; 9 bases are shared with TRBD2. J lost 0 bases, V lost 2 bases, and 6 bases had no gene match. In germline, CDR1 is SGHVS, CDR2 FQNEAQ. The CDR3 is made up of 17 amino acids. The CDR3 loop is CASSLSTSGSSTDTQYF. As DNA, the CDR3 is TGTGCCAGCAGCTTATCTACTAGCGGGTCTAGCACAGATACGCAGTATTTT. The complete variable domain, with remaining parts taken from reference TRBV7-8 and TRBJ2-3, reads GAGVSQSPRYKVAKRGQDVALRCDPISGHVSLFWYQQALGQGPEFLTYFQNEAQLDKSGLPSDRFFAERPEGSVSTLKIQRTQQEDSAVYLCASSLSTSGSSTDTQYFGPGTRLTVL.

The chain has TRBV5-1 and TRBJ2-3; tentatively, D is TRBD2 (6 bases). Germline CDR1 is SGHRS and CDR2 is YFSETQ. The V end lost 4 bases, the J end lost 0 bases, and 9 bases lay between the germline ends. The CDR3 runs 14 residues. In nucleotides, the CDR3 is TGCGCCAGCAGCGGGAGGACTAGCACAGATACGCAGTATTTT. Protein product: CASSGRTSTDTQYF.

This clonotype has ten or more counts. V gene TRBV24-1 combines with J gene TRBJ1-2, with a possible D match to TRBD1 (6 bases). V gave up 7 bases and J gave up 9 bases, with 17 bases separating them. Germline lookup yields CDR1 KGHDR and CDR2 SFDVKD. This CDR3 has 13 residues. Here the CDR3 DNA reads TGTGCCACCAGCACAGGGCTGGAGCAAAGCTACACCTTC. Its translation: CATSTGLEQSYTF.

This clonotype occurred a few times. V usage is TRBV29-1 and J usage is TRBJ2-3, with D perhaps matching TRBD2 (5 bases). CDR1 SQVTM and CDR2 ANQGSEA come from the germline V gene. This CDR3 is built from 14 residues. V gave up 2 bases and J gave up 4 bases, with 13 bases separating them. The CDR3 nucleotides are TGCAGCGTTGAACGCGGCATCGGGGCAGATACGCAGTATTTT. Amino acid sequence: CSVERGIGADTQYF.

This clonotype has at least ten counts. The CDR3 bases are TGTGCCAGCAGTTTAATTAGGGAGACGGGGGTTGCCTACGAGCAGTACGTC. This sequence encodes CASSLIRETGVAYEQYV. J is TRBJ2-7 and V is TRBV12-3 or TRBV12-4; D is possibly TRBD2 (6 bases). Trimming removed 2 bases from V and 2 bases from J, with 19 bases in between. CDR3 size: 17 residues.

This clonotype was observed a few times. The rearrangement links TRBV6-6 to TRBJ2-7; TRBD2 aligns across 8 bases. Trimming took 6 bases from V and 3 from J; bases not matched to a gene: 7. CDR3 length: 14 residues. Germline V CDR1 and CDR2: MNHNY, SVGAGI (reference sequence). CDR3 sequence reads: CASRQAGDNYEQYV. CDR3 DNA: TGTGCCAGCAGGCAAGCGGGAGATAACTACGAGCAGTACGTC.

This clonotype was observed a handful of times. The V gene is TRBV29-1, the J gene TRBJ2-5, with TRBD1 matching 8 bases. Germline-derived CDR1 and CDR2 are SQVTM and ANQGSEA. CDR3 size: 14 residues. The trim removed 0 bases at V and 3 bases at J, leaving 3 bases unmatched. The CDR3 sequence: CSVEEGQGEETQYF. The CDR3 DNA reads TGCAGCGTTGAAGAAGGACAGGGTGAAGAGACCCAGTACTTC.

The gene calls are TRBV25-1 and TRBJ1-2; TRBD1 matches at 7 bases. Germline CDR1 reads MGHDK; CDR2 reads SYGVNS. CDR3 length equals 14 residues. Trimming took 2 bases from V and 4 from J; bases not matched to a gene: 4. CDR3: CASSETGQSYGYTF. CDR3 bases: TGTGCCAGCAGTGAAACGGGACAGTCCTATGGCTACACCTTC.

In its sample, this clonotype was seen a few times. This chain joins TRBV12-3 or TRBV12-4 and TRBJ2-3; 7 bases map to TRBD1. The CDR3 consists of 12 residues. The V and J ends lost 8 bases and 10 bases, in that order; junction bases with no gene match: 9. CDR3 sequence: CASGDSFLAQYF. The CDR3 DNA reads as TGTGCCAGCGGGGACAGTTTCCTGGCGCAGTATTTT.

Ten or more counts support this clonotype. The J gene is TRBJ2-3, the V gene TRBV5-4; a possible D gene is TRBD2 (5 bases). Trimming removed 2 bases from V and 3 bases from J, with 10 bases in between. The CDR3 totals 14 residues. CDR1 is SGHNT and CDR2 is YYREEE in the germline V gene (reference sequence). CDR3 residues: CASSFSLVTDTQYF. The CDR3, as DNA: TGTGCCAGCAGCTTCTCACTAGTGACAGATACGCAGTATTTT.